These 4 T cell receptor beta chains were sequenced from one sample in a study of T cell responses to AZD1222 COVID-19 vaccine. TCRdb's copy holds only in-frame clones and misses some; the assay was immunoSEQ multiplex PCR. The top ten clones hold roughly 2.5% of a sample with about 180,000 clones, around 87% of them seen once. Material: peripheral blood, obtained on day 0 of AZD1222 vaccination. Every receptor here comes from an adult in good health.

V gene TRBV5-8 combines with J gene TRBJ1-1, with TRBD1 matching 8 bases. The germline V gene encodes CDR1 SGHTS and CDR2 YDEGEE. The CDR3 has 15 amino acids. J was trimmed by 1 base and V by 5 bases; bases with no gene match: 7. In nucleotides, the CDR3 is TGTGCCAGCAGTACCCTGGACAGGGCGAACACTGAAGCTTTCTTT. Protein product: CASSTLDRANTEAFF.

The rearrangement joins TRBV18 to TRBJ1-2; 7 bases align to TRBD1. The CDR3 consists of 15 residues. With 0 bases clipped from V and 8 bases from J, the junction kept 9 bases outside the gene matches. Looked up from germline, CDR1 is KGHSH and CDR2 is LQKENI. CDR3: CASSPPGRGRNGYTF. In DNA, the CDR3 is TGTGCCAGCTCACCACCTGGGAGGGGGCGGAACGGCTACACCTTC. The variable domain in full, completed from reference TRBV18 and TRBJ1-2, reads NAGVMQNPRHLVRRRGQEARLRCSPMKGHSHVYWYRQLPEEGLKFMVYLQKENIIDESGMPKERFSAEFPKEGPSILRIQQVVRGDSAAYFCASSPPGRGRNGYTFGSGTRLTVV.

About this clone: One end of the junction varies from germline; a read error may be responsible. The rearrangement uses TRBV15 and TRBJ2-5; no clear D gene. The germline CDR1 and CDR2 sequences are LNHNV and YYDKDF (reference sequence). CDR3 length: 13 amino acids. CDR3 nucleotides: TGTGCCACCAGCAGAGATCGAGTAAGGGCTCCTCACTTC. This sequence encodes CATSRDRVRAPHF. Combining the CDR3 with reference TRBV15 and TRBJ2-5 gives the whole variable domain DAMVIQNPRYQVTQFGKPVTLSCSQTLNHNVMYWYQQKSSQAPKLLFHYYDKDFNNEADTPDNFQSRRPNTSFCFLDIRSPGLGDTAMYLCATSRDRVRAPHFGPGTRLLVL.

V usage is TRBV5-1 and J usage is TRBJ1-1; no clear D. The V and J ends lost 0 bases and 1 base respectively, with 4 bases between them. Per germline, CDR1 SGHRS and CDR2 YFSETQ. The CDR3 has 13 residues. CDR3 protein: CASSLVPNTEAFF. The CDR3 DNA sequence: TGCGCCAGCAGCTTGGTCCCGAACACTGAAGCTTTCTTT.